This T cell receptor (beta chain) appears in the sequencing data of a study of vaccination and CD4 T cells after COVID-19. Study overall: Control cultures were given a CEFX pool, an HIV-1 Nef pool, or no peptide.

Cultured CD4+ T-cell DNA underwent Oncomine TCR Beta short-read sequencing. TCRdb reprocessed the PCR reads via MiXCR and lists one record per CDR3 protein. The repertoire holds some 17,000 distinct CDR3 sequences, roughly half seen once, with 10% to 15% in the top ten. The time point denotes: late sampling 161 to 241 days after vaccination in a few convalescent patients. This sample's treatment: approximately 10-day PBMC culture with coronavirus spike peptide pools or control peptides (ViraFEST assay). ViraFEST used peptide pools to expand antigen-specific T cells, then sequenced TCRs. It was on days 3 and 7 that half the medium was replaced with fresh IL-2 medium. The CDR3 covers 15 residues. Trimming took 4 bases from V and 8 from J; bases not matched to a gene: 7. Germline values: CDR1 ENHRY, CDR2 SYGVKD. This clonotype is medium-sized in the sample. Its antigen is still unknown.

Sequencing was performed on CD4+ T cells from blood, cultured in vitro, taken about 7 months after SARS-CoV-2 vaccination. This TCR derives from a human donor who had recovered from COVID-19. The V and J genes are TRBV10-3 and TRBJ2-1; TRBD2 matches at 11 bases. This CDR3 reads CAISGIAGGFHEQFF. The DNA of the CDR3 is TGTGCCATCAGTGGGATAGCGGGAGGGTTCCATGAGCAGTTCTTC.